Below, one T cell receptor beta chain is given with its context. Its antigen is currently unknown. The data belong to a study of T cell responses to AZD1222 COVID-19 vaccine. The study, taken as a whole, reports: Repertoires in all cases were sampled only once the peak T cell response had passed. Of the AZD1222 recipients, only 5 to 7 were seropositive at baseline. White British ancestry dominated among donors, who included more females, and clonal diversity was possibly underestimated. Nearly half of the spike-specific TCRs reportedly recognize variant regions that carry no mutations.

Produced via immunoSEQ multiplex PCR; TCRdb's table is partial and in-frame only. The profile shows just over 90,000 clones, 75% to 90% of them singletons. The sequence derives from an adult who received the AZD1222 COVID-19 vaccine. This material consisted of peripheral blood, taken 28 days after the second AZD1222 dose.

As DNA, the CDR3 is TGTGCCAGTAGTATAGGGGTGGGGGACTGGAACACTGAAGCTTTCTTT. It codes for CASSIGVGDWNTEAFF. The chain is built from TRBV19 and TRBJ1-1; D possibly corresponds to TRBD1 (5 bases). Trimming removed 1 base at V and 1 base at J, with 13 bases between. CDR1 LNHDA and CDR2 SQIVND come from the germline V gene (reference sequence). The CDR3 sequence is 16 residues long. Drawing the rest from reference TRBV19 and TRBJ1-1, the complete variable domain is DGGITQSPKYLFRKEGQNVTLSCEQNLNHDAMYWYRQDPGQGLRLIYYSQIVNDFQKGDIAEGYSVSREKKESFPLTVTSAQKNPTAFYLCASSIGVGDWNTEAFFGQGTRLTVV.